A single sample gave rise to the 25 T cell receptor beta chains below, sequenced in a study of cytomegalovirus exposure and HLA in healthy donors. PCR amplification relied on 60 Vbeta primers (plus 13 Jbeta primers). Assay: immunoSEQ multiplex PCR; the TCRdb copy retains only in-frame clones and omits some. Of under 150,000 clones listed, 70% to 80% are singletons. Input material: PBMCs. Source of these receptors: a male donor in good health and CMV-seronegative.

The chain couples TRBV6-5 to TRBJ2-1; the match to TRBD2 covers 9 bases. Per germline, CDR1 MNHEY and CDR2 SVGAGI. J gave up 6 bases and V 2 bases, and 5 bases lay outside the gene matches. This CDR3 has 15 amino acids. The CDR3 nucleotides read TGTGCCAGCAGTTACCTAGCGGGGCGGTTCAATGAGCAGTTCTTC. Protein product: CASSYLAGRFNEQFF.

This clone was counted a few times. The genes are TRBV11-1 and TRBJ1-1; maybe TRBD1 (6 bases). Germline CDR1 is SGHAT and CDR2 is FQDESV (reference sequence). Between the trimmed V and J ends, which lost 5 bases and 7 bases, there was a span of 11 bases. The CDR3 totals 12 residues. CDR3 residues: CASSTGQIEAFF. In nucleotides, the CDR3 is TGTGCCAGCAGCACAGGACAGATTGAAGCTTTCTTT.

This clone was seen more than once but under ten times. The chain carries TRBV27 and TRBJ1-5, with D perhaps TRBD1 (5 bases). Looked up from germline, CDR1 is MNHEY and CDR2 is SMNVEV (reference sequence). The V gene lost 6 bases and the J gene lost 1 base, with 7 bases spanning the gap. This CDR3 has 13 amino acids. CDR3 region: CASRGRSNQPQHF. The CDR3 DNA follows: TGTGCCAGCAGGGGGCGAAGCAATCAGCCCCAGCATTTT.

This CDR3 is CASSPARTEGHGYTF. The CDR3 region has the DNA TGTGCCAGCAGCCCAGCCCGGACGGAGGGACATGGCTACACCTTC. The rearrangement links TRBV11-2 to TRBJ1-2; perhaps TRBD1 as D (5 bases). The ends were cut back, 5 bases at V and 6 bases at J, with 19 bases in the middle. CDR3 length: 15 residues. The germline CDR1 and CDR2 sequences are SGHAT and FQNNGV.

For the CDR3, the DNA is TGTGCCAGCAGCTTCGGAGGTTCCTACAATGAGCAGTTCTTC. This codes for CASSFGGSYNEQFF. The chain uses TRBV7-2 and TRBJ2-1, with D perhaps TRBD2 (5 bases). Germline V lookup: CDR1 SGHTA, CDR2 FQGNSA. This CDR3 comprises 14 residues. V shed 3 bases and J shed 1 base, with 7 bases lying between them. Together with reference TRBV7-2 and TRBJ2-1, the CDR3 gives the full variable domain: GAGVSQSPSNKVTEKGKDVELRCDPISGHTALYWYRQSLGQGLEFLIYFQGNSAPDKSGLPSDRFSAERTGGSVSTLTIQRTQQEDSAVYLCASSFGGSYNEQFFGPGTRLTVL.

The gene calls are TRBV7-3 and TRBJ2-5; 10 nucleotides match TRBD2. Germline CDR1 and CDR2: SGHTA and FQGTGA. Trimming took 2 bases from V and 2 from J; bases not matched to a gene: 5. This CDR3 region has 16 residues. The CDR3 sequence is CASSLGASGGQETQYF. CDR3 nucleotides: TGTGCCAGCAGCTTAGGGGCTAGCGGGGGTCAAGAGACCCAGTACTTC. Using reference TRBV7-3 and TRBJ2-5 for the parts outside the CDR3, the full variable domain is GAGVSQTPSNKVTEKGKYVELRCDPISGHTALYWYRQSLGQGPEFLIYFQGTGAADDSGLPNDRFFAVRPEGSVSTLKIQRTERGDSAVYLCASSLGASGGQETQYFGPGTRLLVL.

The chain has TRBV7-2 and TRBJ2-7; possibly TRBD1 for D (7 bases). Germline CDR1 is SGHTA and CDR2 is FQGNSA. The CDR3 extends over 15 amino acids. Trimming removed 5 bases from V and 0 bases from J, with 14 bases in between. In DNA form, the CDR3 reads TGTGCCAGCAGCCCAGGGGGGACAGTCTCCTACGAGCAGTACTTC. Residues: CASSPGGTVSYEQYF.

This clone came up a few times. This CDR3 reads CASSDGGGSYEQYF. In DNA form, the CDR3 reads TGTGCCAGCTCAGATGGGGGGGGGAGCTACGAGCAGTACTTC. This chain connects TRBV19 to TRBJ2-7, with 7 positions matching TRBD2. The CDR3 totals 14 residues. Trimming took 9 bases from V and 3 from J; bases not matched to a gene: 11. The germline V gene has CDR1 LNHDA and CDR2 SQIVND (reference sequence).

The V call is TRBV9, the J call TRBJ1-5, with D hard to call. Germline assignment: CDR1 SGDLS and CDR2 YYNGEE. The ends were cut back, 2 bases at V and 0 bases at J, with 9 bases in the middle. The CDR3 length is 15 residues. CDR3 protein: CASSVSGSSNQPQHF. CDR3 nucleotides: TGTGCCAGCAGCGTGTCGGGAAGTAGCAATCAGCCCCAGCATTTT.

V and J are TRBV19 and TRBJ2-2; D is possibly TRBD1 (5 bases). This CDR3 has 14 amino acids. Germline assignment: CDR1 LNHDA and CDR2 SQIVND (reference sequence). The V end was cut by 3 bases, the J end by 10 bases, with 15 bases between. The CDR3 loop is CASSMGQTREELFF. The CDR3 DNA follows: TGTGCCAGTAGTATGGGGCAGACAAGGGAGGAGCTGTTTTTT.

Here the CDR3 DNA reads TGTGCCAGCAGCCCTACTCACCGTTTCTCCTACGAGCAGTACTTC. It encodes CASSPTHRFSYEQYF. V gene TRBV28 combines with J gene TRBJ2-5; D call uncertain. The last part of the DNA fits TRBJ2-7 better; the J call may be wrong. Looked up from germline, CDR1 is MDHEN and CDR2 is SYDVKM. The CDR3 contains 15 residues.

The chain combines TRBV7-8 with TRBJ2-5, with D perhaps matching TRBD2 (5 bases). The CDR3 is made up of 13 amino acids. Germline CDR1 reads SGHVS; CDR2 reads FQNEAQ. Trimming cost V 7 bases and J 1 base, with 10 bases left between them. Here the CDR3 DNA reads TGTGCCAGCACGGCGGGTTCCCAAGAGACCCAGTACTTC. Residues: CASTAGSQETQYF.

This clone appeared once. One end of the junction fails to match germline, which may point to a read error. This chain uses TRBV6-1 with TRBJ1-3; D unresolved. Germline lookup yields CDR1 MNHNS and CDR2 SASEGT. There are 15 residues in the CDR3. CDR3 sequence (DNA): TGTGCCAGCAGCGAAGAACCGTACGGTGGAAACACCATATATTTT. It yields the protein CASSEEPYGGNTIYF.

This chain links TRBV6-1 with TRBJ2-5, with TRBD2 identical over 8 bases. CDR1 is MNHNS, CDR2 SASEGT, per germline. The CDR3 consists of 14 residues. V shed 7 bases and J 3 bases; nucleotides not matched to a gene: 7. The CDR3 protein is CASTRAGAEETQYF. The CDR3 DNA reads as TGTGCCAGCACCCGAGCGGGGGCTGAAGAGACCCAGTACTTC.

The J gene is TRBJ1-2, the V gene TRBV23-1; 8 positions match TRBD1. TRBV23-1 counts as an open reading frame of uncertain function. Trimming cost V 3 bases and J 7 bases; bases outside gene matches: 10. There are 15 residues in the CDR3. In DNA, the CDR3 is TGCGCCAGCAGTCACCTGTACAGGGGGAGGGGTGGCTACACCTTC. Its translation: CASSHLYRGRGGYTF.

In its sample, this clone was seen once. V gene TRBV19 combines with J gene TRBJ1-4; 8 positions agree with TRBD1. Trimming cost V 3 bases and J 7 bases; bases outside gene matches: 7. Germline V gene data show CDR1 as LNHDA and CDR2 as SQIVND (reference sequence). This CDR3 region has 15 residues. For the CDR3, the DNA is TGTGCCAGTAGTATTACAGGGGGGATGCGTGAAAAACTGTTTTTT. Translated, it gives CASSITGGMREKLFF.

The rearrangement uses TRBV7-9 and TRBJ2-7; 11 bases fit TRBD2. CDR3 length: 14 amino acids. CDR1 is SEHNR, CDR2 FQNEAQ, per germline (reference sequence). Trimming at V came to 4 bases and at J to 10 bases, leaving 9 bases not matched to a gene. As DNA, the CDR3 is TGTGCCAGCAGCTCACCGGGACTAGCGGATTTACAGTACTTC. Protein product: CASSSPGLADLQYF.

CDR3 sequence: CSVLPSTGPNTEAFF. CDR3 in DNA: TGCAGCGTTTTACCGAGTACAGGGCCGAACACTGAAGCTTTCTTT. The chain uses TRBV29-1 and TRBJ1-1; D might be TRBD1 (6 bases). V lost 5 bases to trimming and J lost 1 base, with 17 bases between them. The CDR3 contains 15 residues. The germline CDR1 and CDR2 sequences are SQVTM and ANQGSEA.

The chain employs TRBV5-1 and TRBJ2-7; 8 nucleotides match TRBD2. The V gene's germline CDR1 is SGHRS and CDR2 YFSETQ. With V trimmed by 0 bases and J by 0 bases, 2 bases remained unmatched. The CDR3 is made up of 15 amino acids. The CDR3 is CASSLDGGVSYEQYF. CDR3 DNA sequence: TGCGCCAGCAGCTTGGACGGGGGGGTCTCCTACGAGCAGTACTTC.

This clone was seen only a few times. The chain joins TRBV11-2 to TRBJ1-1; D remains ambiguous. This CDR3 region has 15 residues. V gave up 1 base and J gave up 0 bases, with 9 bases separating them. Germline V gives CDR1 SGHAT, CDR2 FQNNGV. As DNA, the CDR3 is TGTGCCAGCAGCTTAGCTCCGGGGATGAACACTGAAGCTTTCTTT. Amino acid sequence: CASSLAPGMNTEAFF.

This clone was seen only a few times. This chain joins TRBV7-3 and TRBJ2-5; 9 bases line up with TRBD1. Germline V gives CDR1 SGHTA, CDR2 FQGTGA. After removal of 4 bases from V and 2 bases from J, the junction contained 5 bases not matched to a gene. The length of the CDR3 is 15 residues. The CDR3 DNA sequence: TGTGCCAGCAGCTCGACAGGGGGAGGGCAAGAGACCCAGTACTTC. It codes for CASSSTGGGQETQYF.

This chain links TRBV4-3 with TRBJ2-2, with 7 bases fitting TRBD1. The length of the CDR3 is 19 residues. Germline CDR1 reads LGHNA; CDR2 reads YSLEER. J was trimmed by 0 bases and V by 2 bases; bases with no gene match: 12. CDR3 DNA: TGCGCCAGCAGCCAAACAAGGAGAATGGACAGGCCGAACACCGGGGAGCTGTTTTTT. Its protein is CASSQTRRMDRPNTGELFF.

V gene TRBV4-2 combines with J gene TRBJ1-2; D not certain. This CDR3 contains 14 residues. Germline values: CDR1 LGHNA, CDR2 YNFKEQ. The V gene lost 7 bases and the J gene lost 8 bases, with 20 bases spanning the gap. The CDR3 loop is CASNQVPRREGYTF. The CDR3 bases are TGTGCCAGCAATCAGGTCCCGAGGAGGGAAGGCTACACCTTC.

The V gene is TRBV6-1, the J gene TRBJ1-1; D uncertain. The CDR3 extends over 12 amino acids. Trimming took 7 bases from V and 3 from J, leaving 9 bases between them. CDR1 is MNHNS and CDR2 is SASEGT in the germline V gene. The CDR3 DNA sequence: TGTGCCAGCACTTACCGGGACACTGAAGCTTTCTTT. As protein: CASTYRDTEAFF.

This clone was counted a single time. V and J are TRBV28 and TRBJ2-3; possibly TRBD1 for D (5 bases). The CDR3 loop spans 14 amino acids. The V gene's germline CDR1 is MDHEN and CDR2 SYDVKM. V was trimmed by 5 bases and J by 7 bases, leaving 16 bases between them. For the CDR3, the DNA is TGTGCCAGCAGTCCACCCCCTCAGGGCCATACGCAGTATTTT. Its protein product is CASSPPPQGHTQYF.